The next 2 T cell receptor beta chains were all read from a single sample in a study of T cell responses to AZD1222 COVID-19 vaccine. Repertoires were generated with immunoSEQ multiplex PCR, while TCRdb's copy carries only in-frame clones and drops some. This repertoire shows around 260,000 clones, 90% to 95% found once; its top ten account for less than 0.65%. The sample consisted of peripheral blood, taken on day 0 of AZD1222 vaccination. These receptors originate from an adult in good health.

The V call is TRBV2, the J call TRBJ2-3; D gene uncertain. CDR3 length: 13 residues. V lost 4 bases to trimming and J lost 14 bases, with 19 bases between them. Germline-derived CDR1 and CDR2 are SNHLY and FYNNEI. CDR3 amino acids: CASSGDPNLLGYF. CDR3 DNA: TGTGCCAGCAGTGGAGACCCCAATCTCCTGGGGTATTTT.

The CDR3 is CASSFRFTGELFF. In DNA form, the CDR3 reads TGTGCCAGCAGTTTCAGATTCACCGGGGAGCTGTTTTTT. The chain carries TRBV12-3 or TRBV12-4 and TRBJ2-2; no firm D call. The length of the CDR3 is 13 residues. V lost 3 bases to trimming and J lost 4 bases, with 6 bases between them.